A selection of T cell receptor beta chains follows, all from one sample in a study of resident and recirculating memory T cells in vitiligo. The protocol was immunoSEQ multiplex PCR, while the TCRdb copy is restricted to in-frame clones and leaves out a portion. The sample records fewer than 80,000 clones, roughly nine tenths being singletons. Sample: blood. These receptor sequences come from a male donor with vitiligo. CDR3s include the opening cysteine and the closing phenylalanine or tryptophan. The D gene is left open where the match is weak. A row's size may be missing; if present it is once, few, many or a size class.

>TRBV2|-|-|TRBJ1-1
CASSVPKRAEAFF
TGTGCCAGCAGTGTCCCCAAGAGAGCTGAAGCTTTCTTT
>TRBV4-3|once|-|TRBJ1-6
CASSQVVGQYNSPLHF
TGCGCCAGCAGCCAAGTAGTAGGACAGTATAATTCACCCCTCCACTTT
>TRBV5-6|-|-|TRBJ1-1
CASSSDTEAFF
TGTGCCAGCAGCTCCGACACTGAAGCTTTCTTT
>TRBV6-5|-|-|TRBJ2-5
CASSPPGGGQETQYF
TGTGCCAGCAGTCCACCGGGTGGGGGGCAAGAGACCCAGTACTTC
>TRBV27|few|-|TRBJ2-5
CASSRGQYKETQYF
TGTGCCAGCAGTAGAGGACAGTACAAAGAGACCCAGTACTTC
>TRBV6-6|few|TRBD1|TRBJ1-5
CASRLFPQGALSAF
TGTGCCAGCAGACTCTTCCCTCAGGGGGCGCTGAGTGCCTTT
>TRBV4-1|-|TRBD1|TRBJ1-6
CASSQAGTGLGSPLHF
TGCGCCAGCAGCCAAGCCGGGACAGGGTTAGGTTCACCCCTCCACTTT
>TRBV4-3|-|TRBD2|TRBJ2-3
CASSQERGGPDTQYF
TGCGCCAGCAGCCAAGAGCGGGGGGGCCCAGATACGCAGTATTTT
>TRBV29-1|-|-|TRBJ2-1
CSAPGLGGYNEQFF
TGCAGCGCTCCGGGACTTGGGGGTTACAATGAGCAGTTCTTC
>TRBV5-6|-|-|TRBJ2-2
CASSFRGSGELFF
TGTGCCAGCAGCTTCCGAGGGTCCGGGGAGCTGTTTTTT
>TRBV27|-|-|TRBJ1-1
CASADKTNTEAFF
TGTGCCAGCGCCGACAAAACGAACACTGAAGCTTTCTTT
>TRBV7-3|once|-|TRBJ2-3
CASPLGRGGVGGTDTQYF
TGTGCCAGCCCGCTTGGAAGGGGGGGCGTCGGGGGAACAGATACGCAGTATTTT
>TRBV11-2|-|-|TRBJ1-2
CASSAIGTSIYGYTF
TGTGCCAGCAGCGCCATTGGGACATCTATCTATGGCTACACCTTC
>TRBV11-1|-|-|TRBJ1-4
CASSSGTLATNEKLFF
TGTGCCAGCAGCTCTGGGACACTTGCAACTAATGAAAAACTGTTTTTT
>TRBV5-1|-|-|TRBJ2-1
CASSLEGRGTWDEQFF
TGCGCCAGCAGCTTGGAGGGAAGGGGGACGTGGGATGAGCAGTTCTTC
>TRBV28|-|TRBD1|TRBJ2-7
CASSSASDRGSYEQYF
TGTGCCAGCAGTTCCGCTTCTGACAGGGGCTCCTACGAGCAGTACTTC
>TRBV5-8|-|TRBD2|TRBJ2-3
CASSLEAGGADTQYF
TGTGCCAGCAGCTTGGAGGCGGGGGGCGCAGATACGCAGTATTTT
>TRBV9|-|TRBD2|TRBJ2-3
CASSTGLAAGVDTQYF
TGTGCCAGCAGCACAGGACTAGCGGCGGGGGTCGATACGCAGTATTTT
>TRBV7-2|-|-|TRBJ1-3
CASSAAIGQSSGNTIYF
TGTGCCAGCAGCGCAGCGATAGGACAGTCCTCTGGAAACACCATATATTTT
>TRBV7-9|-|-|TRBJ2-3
CASSLAVSPEDTQYF
TGTGCCAGCAGCTTAGCGGTTTCCCCGGAGGATACGCAGTATTTT
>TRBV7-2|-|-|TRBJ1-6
CASSLRDFSPLHF
TGTGCCAGCAGCCTCCGGGACTTCTCACCCCTCCACTTT
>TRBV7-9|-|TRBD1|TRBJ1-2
CASSFEGTGGNGYTF
TGTGCCAGCAGCTTTGAAGGGACAGGGGGAAATGGCTACACCTTC
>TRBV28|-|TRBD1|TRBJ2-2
CASRQIGTGNTGELFF
TGTGCCAGCAGACAAATCGGGACAGGCAACACCGGGGAGCTGTTTTTT
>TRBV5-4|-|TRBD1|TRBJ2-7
CASSQNSGTGSYEQYF
TGTGCCAGCAGCCAAAACTCCGGGACAGGGAGCTACGAGCAGTACTTC
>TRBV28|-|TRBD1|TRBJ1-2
CASSPSEDRGRYSHGYTF
TGTGCCAGCAGCCCATCCGAGGACAGGGGGCGCTACTCCCATGGCTACACCTTC
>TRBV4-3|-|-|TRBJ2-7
CASSQDLGLGEQYF
TGCGCCAGCAGCCAAGACCTGGGGCTAGGGGAGCAGTACTTC
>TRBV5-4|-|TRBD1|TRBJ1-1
CASSWDREAKANTEAFF
TGTGCCAGCAGCTGGGACAGGGAGGCTAAGGCGAACACTGAAGCTTTCTTT
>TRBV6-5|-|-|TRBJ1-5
CASSYEGPQGSQHF
TGTGCCAGCAGTTACGAGGGCCCACAAGGGTCCCAGCATTTT
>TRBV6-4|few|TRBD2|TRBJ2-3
CASGGTSGGPDTQYF
TGTGCCAGCGGGGGAACTAGCGGGGGGCCAGATACGCAGTATTTT